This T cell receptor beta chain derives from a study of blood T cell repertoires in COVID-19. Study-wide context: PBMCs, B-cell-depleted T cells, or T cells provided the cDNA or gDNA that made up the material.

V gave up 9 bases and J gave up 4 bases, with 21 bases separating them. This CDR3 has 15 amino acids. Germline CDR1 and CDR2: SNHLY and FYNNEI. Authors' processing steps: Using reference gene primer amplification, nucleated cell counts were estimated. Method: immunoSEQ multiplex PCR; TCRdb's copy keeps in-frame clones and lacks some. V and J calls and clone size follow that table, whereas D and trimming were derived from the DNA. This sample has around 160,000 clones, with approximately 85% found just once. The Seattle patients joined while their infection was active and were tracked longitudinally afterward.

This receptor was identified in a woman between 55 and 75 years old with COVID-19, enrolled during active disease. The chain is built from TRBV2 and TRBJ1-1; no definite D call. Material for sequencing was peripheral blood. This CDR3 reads CARQKRLGESTEAFF. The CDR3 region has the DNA TGTGCCAGACAAAAACGACTCGGGGAGAGCACTGAAGCTTTCTTT.